A single sample gave rise to the 12 T cell receptor beta chains below, sequenced in a study of low-dose radiotherapy and immunotherapy resistance in tumors. TRAV- and TRBV-specific primers primed first-strand cDNA, covering alpha and beta chains. Amplification, which lasted around 21 PCR cycles, used a constant-region primer and V-primer adapter to amplify TCRs. TCRdb called the reads again in MiXCR, with one record for every CDR3 protein. The table has fewer than 90,000 distinct CDR3 sequences, 15% to 20% seen once; the top ten hold about 5.5%. Time point specified: before trial treatment. Sequencing used PBMCs, obtained before treatment. The source of these receptors is a male donor with prostate cancer.

This clonotype was picked up many times. The rearrangement joins TRBV20-1 to TRBJ2-1; 10 nucleotides match TRBD1. CDR3 size: 15 residues. In germline, CDR1 is DFQATT, CDR2 SNEGSKA (reference sequence). Germline trimming cut 4 bases from V and 7 bases from J; bases unmatched to any gene: 10. In DNA form, the CDR3 reads TGCAGTGCTACCTCCGGGACAGGGGTGCGGAATGAGCAGTTCTTC. Its protein is CSATSGTGVRNEQFF.

The CDR3 nucleotides are TGTGCCCGACAGGGAGGATTTCATCTTAGCACAGATACGCAGTATTTT. Its translation is CARQGGFHLSTDTQYF. This chain connects TRBV30 to TRBJ2-3; the D gene is possibly TRBD1 (7 bases). The germline CDR1 and CDR2 sequences are GTSNPN and SVGIG (reference sequence). The CDR3 covers 16 residues. Trimming cost V 8 bases and J 0 bases, with 21 bases left between them.

There are many counts of this clonotype. CDR3 loop: CASSEGGSYNSPLHF. CDR3 sequence (DNA): TGCGCCAGCAGCGAAGGGGGATCCTATAATTCACCCCTCCACTTT. The chain combines TRBV5-1 with TRBJ1-6, with D possibly matching TRBD1 (6 bases). The CDR3 has 15 amino acids. V was pared by 4 bases and J by 1 base, with 9 bases between. Per the germline V gene, CDR1 is SGHRS and CDR2 is YFSETQ. Together with reference TRBV5-1 and TRBJ1-6, the CDR3 gives the full variable domain: KAGVTQTPRYLIKTRGQQVTLSCSPISGHRSVSWYQQTPGQGLQFLFEYFSETQRNKGNFPGRFSGRQFSNSRSEMNVSTLELGDSALYLCASSEGGSYNSPLHFGNGTRLTVT.

Ten or more counts support this clonotype. The chain has TRBV18 and TRBJ1-1, with TRBD1 identical over 11 bases. V gave up 2 bases and J gave up 0 bases; unmatched junction bases: 2. Germline V CDR1 and CDR2: KGHSH, LQKENI. The length of the CDR3 is 16 residues. As DNA, the CDR3 is TGTGCCAGCTCACCAGGGACAGGGGGTTTGAACACTGAAGCTTTCTTT. Amino acid sequence: CASSPGTGGLNTEAFF.

This clonotype has a count of ten or more. The gene calls are TRBV4-3 and TRBJ2-2; no reliable D call. The CDR3 contains 15 residues. Germline V lookup: CDR1 LGHNA, CDR2 YSLEER. V lost 0 bases to trimming and J lost 4 bases, with 9 bases between them. CDR3 DNA: TGCGCCAGCAGCCAAGATTTTAAGTCCACCGGGGAGCTGTTTTTT. Protein sequence: CASSQDFKSTGELFF.

The chain couples TRBV5-1 to TRBJ2-7; D may correspond to TRBD1 or TRBD2 (6 bases each). V was clipped by 0 bases and J by 2 bases, with 12 bases between them. CDR1 is SGHRS and CDR2 is YFSETQ in the germline V gene. The CDR3 extends over 15 amino acids. The CDR3 DNA sequence: TGCGCCAGCAGCTTGGACGGGGGCGCACCCTACGAGCAGTACTTC. Encoded protein: CASSLDGGAPYEQYF.

The sample holds many counts of this clonotype. CDR3 coding DNA: TGTGCCAGCAGCTTAAACAGGGGGCACACTGAAGCTTTCTTT. Protein product: CASSLNRGHTEAFF. This chain joins TRBV7-2 and TRBJ1-1, with 9 bases that match TRBD1. CDR1 and CDR2 (germline): SGHTA, FQGNSA. V lost 2 bases to trimming and J lost 3 bases; unmatched junction nucleotides: 1. CDR3 size: 14 residues.

The chain uses TRBV19 and TRBJ2-3; D may match TRBD1 or TRBD2 (5 bases each). The V gene lost 5 bases and the J gene lost 0 bases, with 12 bases spanning the gap. Germline V CDR1 and CDR2: LNHDA, SQIVND (reference sequence). The CDR3 sequence is 15 residues long. CDR3 in DNA: TGTGCCAGTAGTTCAGGGAGTACTAGCACAGATACGCAGTATTTT. Amino acids: CASSSGSTSTDTQYF.

This clonotype is medium-sized (0.01 to 0.1%) in the sample. The V call is TRBV7-9, the J call TRBJ2-1; maybe TRBD1 (6 bases). V shed 5 bases and J shed 2 bases, with 19 bases lying between them. The CDR3 spans 17 residues. The V gene's germline CDR1 is SEHNR and CDR2 FQNEAQ (reference sequence). The CDR3 DNA reads TGTGCCAGCAGCCGAGTGAGACAGGAGAGACCCTACAATGAGCAGTTCTTC. Amino acid sequence: CASSRVRQERPYNEQFF.

The CDR3 DNA reads TGTGCCAGCAGCTTACGGTCGAACACCGGGGAGCTGTTTTTT. It translates to CASSLRSNTGELFF. V and J are TRBV7-2 and TRBJ2-2; D unclear. Between the trimmed V and J ends, which lost 2 bases and 0 bases, there was a span of 4 bases. The CDR3 consists of 14 residues. CDR1 SGHTA and CDR2 FQGNSA come from the germline V gene. Filled out from reference TRBV7-2 and TRBJ2-2, the complete variable domain reads GAGVSQSPSNKVTEKGKDVELRCDPISGHTALYWYRQSLGQGLEFLIYFQGNSAPDKSGLPSDRFSAERTGGSVSTLTIQRTQQEDSAVYLCASSLRSNTGELFFGEGSRLTVL.

At least ten counts were recorded for this clonotype. The V and J genes are TRBV18 and TRBJ2-5, with 8 bases lining up with TRBD2. This CDR3 spans 14 amino acids. CDR1 and CDR2 (germline): KGHSH, LQKENI. V trimming: 7 bases; J trimming: 4 bases; junction bases outside the gene matches: 8. Here the CDR3 reads CASLSQAGVETQYF. In DNA form, the CDR3 reads TGTGCCAGCTTAAGCCAAGCGGGAGTAGAGACCCAGTACTTC.

This clonotype showed up just a few times. The chain links TRBV7-6 to TRBJ2-7; a weak D match, TRBD1 (5 bases). Trimming pared 5 bases from V and 2 bases from J, leaving 19 bases between. Germline V lookup: CDR1 SGHVS, CDR2 FNYEAQ. This CDR3 is 16 amino acids long. Here the CDR3 reads CASSPGPRTRTYEQYF. In nucleotides, the CDR3 is TGTGCCAGCAGCCCCGGACCCCGGACACGAACCTACGAGCAGTACTTC.